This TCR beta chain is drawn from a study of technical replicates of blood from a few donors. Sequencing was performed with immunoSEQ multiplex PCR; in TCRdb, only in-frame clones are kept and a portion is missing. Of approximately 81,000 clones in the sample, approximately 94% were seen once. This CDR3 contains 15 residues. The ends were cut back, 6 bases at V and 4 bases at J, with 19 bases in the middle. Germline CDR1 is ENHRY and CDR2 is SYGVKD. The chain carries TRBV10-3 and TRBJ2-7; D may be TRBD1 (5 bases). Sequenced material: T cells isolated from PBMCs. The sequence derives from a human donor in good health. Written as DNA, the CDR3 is TGTGCCATCAGCGAAGACAGTGCTTTGGGATACGAGCAGTACTTC. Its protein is CAISEDSALGYEQYF.